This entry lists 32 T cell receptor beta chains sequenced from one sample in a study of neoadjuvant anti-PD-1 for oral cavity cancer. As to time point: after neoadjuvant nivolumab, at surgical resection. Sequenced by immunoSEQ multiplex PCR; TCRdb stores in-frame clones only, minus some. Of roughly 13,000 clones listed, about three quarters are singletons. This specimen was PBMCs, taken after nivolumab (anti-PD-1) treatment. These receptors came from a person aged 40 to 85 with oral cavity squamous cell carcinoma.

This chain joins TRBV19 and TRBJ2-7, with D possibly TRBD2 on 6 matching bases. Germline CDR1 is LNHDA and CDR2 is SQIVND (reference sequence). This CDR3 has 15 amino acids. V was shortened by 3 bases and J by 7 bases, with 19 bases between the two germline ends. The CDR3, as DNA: TGTGCCAGTAGTATTGGAGGGGCGTTCCCTAGGGAGCAGTACTTC. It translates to CASSIGGAFPREQYF.

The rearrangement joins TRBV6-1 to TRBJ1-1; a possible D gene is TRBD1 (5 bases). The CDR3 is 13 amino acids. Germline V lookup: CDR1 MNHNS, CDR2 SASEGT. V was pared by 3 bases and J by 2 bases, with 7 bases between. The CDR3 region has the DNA TGTGCCAGCAGTGACCGGGACAACACTGAAGCTTTCTTT. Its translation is CASSDRDNTEAFF.

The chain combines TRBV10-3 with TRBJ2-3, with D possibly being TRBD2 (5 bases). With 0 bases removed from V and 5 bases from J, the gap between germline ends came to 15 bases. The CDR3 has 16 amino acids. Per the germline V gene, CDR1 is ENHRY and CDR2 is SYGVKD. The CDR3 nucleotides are TGTGCCATCAGTGAGTCCGGGAACCCAGGTGGAGATACGCAGTATTTT. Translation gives CAISESGNPGGDTQYF.

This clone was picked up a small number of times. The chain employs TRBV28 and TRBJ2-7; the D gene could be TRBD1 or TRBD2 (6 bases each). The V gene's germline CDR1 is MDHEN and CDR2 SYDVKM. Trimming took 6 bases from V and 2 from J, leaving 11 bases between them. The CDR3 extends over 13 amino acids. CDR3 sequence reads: CASRGASAYEQYF. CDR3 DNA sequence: TGTGCCAGCAGGGGGGCTAGCGCCTACGAGCAGTACTTC.

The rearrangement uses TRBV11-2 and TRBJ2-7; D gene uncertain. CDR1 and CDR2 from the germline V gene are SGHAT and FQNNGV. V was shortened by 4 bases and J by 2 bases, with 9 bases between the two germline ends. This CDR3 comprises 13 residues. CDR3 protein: CASSSGGAYEQYF. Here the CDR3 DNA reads TGTGCCAGCAGCTCTGGTGGTGCCTACGAGCAGTACTTC.

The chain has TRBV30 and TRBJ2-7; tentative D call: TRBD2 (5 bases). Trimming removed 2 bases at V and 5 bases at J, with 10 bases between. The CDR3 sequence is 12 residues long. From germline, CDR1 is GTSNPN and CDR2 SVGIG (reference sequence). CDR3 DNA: TGTGCCTGGAGTCGGGGTCAGCACGAGCAGTACTTC. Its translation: CAWSRGQHEQYF.

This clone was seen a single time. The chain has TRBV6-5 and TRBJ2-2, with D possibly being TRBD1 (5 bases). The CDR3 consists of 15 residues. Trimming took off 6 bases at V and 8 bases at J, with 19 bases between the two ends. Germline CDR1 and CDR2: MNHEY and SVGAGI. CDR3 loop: CASSPGPPGTGELFF. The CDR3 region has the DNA TGTGCCAGCAGCCCAGGGCCCCCCGGCACTGGGGAGCTGTTTTTT.

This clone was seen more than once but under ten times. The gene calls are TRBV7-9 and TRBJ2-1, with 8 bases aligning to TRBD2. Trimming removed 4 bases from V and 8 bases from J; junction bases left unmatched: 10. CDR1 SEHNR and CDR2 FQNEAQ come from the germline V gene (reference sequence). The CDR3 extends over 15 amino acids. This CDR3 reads CASSSLPAGVDEQFF. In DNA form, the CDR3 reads TGTGCCAGCAGCTCCCTCCCAGCGGGAGTCGATGAGCAGTTCTTC.

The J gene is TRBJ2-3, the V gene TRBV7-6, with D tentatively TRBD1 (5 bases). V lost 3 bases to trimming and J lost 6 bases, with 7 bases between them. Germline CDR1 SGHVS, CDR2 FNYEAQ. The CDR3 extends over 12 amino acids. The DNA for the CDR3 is TGTGCCAGCAGCTTCGCAGGGGATACGCAGTATTTT. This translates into CASSFAGDTQYF.

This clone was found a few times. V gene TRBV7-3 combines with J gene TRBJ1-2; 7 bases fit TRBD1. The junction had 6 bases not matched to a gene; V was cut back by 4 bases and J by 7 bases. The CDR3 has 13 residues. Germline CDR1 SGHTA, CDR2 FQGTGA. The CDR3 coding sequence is TGTGCCAGCAGCTCATCGGACAGGACTGGCTACACCTTC. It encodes CASSSSDRTGYTF.

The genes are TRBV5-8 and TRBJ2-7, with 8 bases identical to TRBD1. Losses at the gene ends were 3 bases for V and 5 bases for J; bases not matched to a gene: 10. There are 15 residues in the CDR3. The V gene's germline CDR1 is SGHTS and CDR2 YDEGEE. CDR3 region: CASSWGDRLIHEQYF. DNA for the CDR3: TGTGCCAGCAGCTGGGGGGACAGGCTAATCCACGAGCAGTACTTC.

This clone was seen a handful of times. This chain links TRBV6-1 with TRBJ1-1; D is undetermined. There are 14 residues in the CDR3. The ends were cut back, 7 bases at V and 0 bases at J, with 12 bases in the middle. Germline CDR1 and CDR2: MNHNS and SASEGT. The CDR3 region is CASTLGSVNTEAFF. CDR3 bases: TGTGCCAGCACTCTCGGGAGTGTGAACACTGAAGCTTTCTTT.

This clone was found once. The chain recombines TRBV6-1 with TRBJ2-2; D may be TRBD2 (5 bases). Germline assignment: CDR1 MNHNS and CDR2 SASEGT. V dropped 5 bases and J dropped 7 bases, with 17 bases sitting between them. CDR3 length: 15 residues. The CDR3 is CASSLRVGFIGELFF. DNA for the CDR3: TGTGCCAGCAGTTTGCGGGTTGGTTTCATCGGGGAGCTGTTTTTT.

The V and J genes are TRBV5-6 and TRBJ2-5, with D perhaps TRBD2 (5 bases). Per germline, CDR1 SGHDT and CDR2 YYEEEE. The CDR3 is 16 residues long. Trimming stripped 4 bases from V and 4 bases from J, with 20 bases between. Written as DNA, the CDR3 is TGTGCCAGCAGCCGGAACCCCGGGATTAGAGGAGAGACCCAGTACTTC. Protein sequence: CASSRNPGIRGETQYF.

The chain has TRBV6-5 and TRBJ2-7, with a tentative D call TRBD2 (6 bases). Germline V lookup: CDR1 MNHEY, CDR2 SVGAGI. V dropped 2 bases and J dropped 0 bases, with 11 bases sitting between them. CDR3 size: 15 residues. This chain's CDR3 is CASSYRRESSYEQYF. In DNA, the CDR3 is TGTGCCAGCAGTTACCGCCGGGAGAGCTCCTACGAGCAGTACTTC.

The CDR3 nucleotides are TGTGCCAGCAGGAAATCCCTATGGGCGGGAGCGGGAGTGAATGAGCAGTTCTTC. Translating it yields CASRKSLWAGAGVNEQFF. The V gene is TRBV28, the J gene TRBJ2-1, with 8 bases lining up with TRBD2. Germline-derived CDR1 and CDR2 are MDHEN and SYDVKM. The CDR3 loop spans 18 amino acids. V gave up 6 bases and J gave up 7 bases; unmatched junction bases: 20.

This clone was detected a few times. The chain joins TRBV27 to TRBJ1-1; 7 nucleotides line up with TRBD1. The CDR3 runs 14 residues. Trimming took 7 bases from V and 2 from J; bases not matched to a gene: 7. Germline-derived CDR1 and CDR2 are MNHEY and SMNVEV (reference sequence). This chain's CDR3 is CASTPGQENTEAFF. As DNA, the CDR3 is TGTGCCAGCACACCAGGACAGGAAAACACTGAAGCTTTCTTT.

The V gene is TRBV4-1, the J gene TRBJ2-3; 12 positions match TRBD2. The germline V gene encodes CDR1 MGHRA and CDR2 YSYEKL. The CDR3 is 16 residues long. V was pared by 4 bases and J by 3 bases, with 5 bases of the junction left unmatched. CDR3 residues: CASSRPTSGRTDTQYF. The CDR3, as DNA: TGCGCCAGCAGCCGCCCGACTAGCGGGAGAACAGATACGCAGTATTTT.

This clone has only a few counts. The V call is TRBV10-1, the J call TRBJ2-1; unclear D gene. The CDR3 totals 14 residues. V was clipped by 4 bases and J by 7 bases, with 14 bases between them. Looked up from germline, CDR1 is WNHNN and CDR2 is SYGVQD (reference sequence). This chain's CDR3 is CASSGGLGSNEQFF. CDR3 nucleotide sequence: TGCGCCAGCAGTGGGGGATTAGGGTCGAATGAGCAGTTCTTC.

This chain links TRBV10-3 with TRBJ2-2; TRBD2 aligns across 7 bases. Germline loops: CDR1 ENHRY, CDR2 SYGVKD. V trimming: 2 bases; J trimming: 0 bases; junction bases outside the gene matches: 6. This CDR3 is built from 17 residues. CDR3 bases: TGTGCCATCAGTGAGGTAGTAGCGGGCGCGAACACCGGGGAGCTGTTTTTT. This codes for CAISEVVAGANTGELFF.

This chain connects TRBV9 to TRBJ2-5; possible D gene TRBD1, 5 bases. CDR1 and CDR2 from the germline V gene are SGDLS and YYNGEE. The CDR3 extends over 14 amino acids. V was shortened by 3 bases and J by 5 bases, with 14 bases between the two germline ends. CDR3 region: CASSGGKVGETQYF. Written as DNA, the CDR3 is TGTGCCAGCAGCGGGGGCAAGGTCGGCGAGACCCAGTACTTC.

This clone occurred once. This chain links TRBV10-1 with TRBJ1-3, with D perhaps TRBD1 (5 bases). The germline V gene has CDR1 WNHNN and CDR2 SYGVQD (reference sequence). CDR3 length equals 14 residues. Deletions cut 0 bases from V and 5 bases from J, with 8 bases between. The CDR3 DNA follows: TGCGCCAGCAGTGAGTCTGGACAAAGAAACACCATATATTTT. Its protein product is CASSESGQRNTIYF.

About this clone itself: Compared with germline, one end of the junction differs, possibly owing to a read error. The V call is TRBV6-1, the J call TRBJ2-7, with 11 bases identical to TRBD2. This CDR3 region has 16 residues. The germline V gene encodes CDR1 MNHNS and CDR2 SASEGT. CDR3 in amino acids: CASREAASGRTYEQYF. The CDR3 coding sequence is TGTGCCAGCAGGGAAGCCGCTAGCGGGAGGACCTACGAGCAGTACTTC.

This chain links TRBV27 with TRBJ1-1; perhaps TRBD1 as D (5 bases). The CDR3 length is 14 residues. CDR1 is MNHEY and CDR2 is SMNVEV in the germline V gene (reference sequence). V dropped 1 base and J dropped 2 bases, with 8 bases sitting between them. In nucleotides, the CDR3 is TGTGCCAGCAGTTTATTTCAGGGAAACACTGAAGCTTTCTTT. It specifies CASSLFQGNTEAFF.

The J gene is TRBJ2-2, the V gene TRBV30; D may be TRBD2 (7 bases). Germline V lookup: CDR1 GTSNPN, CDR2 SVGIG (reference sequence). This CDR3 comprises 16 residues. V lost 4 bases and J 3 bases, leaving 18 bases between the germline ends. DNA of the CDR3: TGTGCCTGGAAGGGGGGGAGGGCCTTGTACACCGGGGAGCTGTTTTTT. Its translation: CAWKGGRALYTGELFF.

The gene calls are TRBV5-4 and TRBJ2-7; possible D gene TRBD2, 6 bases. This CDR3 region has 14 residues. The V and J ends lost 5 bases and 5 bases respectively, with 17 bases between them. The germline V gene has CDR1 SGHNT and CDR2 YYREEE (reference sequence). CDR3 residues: CASRKAPGGHEQYF. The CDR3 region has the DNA TGTGCCAGCAGAAAGGCCCCCGGGGGTCACGAGCAGTACTTC. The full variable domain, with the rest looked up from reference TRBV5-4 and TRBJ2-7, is ETGVTQSPTHLIKTRGQQVTLRCSSQSGHNTVSWYQQALGQGPQFIFQYYREEENGRGNFPPRFSGLQFPNYSSELNVNALELDDSALYLCASRKAPGGHEQYFGPGTRLTVT.

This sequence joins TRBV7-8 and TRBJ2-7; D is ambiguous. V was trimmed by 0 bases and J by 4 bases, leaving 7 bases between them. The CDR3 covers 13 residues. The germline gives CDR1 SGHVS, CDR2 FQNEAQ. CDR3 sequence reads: CASSLAVIYEQYF. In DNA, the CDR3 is TGTGCCAGCAGCTTAGCGGTAATTTACGAGCAGTACTTC.

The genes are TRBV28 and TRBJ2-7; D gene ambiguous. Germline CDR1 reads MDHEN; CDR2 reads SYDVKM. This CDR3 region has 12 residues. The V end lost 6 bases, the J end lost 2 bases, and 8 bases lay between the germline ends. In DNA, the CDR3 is TGTGCCAGCAGCCGTCTTACCTACGAGCAGTACTTC. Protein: CASSRLTYEQYF.

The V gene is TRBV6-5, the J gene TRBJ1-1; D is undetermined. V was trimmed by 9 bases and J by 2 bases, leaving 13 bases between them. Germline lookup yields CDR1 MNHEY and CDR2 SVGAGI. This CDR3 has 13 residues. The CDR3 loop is CASRRTGNTEAFF. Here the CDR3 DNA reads TGTGCCAGTCGACGGACGGGTAACACTGAAGCTTTCTTT.

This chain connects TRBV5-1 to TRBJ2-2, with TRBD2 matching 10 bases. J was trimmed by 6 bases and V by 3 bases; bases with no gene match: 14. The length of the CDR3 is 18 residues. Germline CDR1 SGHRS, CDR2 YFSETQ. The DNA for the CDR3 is TGCGCCAGCAGCTCCTCAGTGCAGCGGGAGGGACTCGCCGGGGAGCTGTTTTTT. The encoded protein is CASSSSVQREGLAGELFF.

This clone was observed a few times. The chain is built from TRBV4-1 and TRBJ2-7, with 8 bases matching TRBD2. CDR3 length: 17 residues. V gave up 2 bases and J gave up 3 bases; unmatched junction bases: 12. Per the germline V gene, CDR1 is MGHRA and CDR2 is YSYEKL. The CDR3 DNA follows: TGCGCCAGCAGCCAAAGGCTCGGGGGGGGCCTATTCTACGAGCAGTACTTC. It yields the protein CASSQRLGGGLFYEQYF.

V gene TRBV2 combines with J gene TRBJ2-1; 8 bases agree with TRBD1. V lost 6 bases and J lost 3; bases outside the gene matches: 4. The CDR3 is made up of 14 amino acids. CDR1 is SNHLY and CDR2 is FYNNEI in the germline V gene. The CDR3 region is CASRRTGNYNEQFF. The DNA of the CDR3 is TGTGCCAGCAGAAGGACAGGGAACTACAATGAGCAGTTCTTC.